Below are 5 T cell receptor beta chains sequenced from a single sample in a study of blood T cell repertoires in COVID-19. TCRdb keeps only in-frame clones here, not all; method: immunoSEQ multiplex PCR. The repertoire includes around 150,000 clones, roughly 80% of them detected once, and over 6.5% sits in the top ten. The sample consisted of peripheral blood. These receptors were taken from a middle-aged man with active or convalescent COVID-19.

This clone was detected a few times. The chain has TRBV5-1 and TRBJ2-5, with 10 positions matching TRBD1. Germline CDR1 is SGHRS and CDR2 is YFSETQ. J lost 5 bases, V lost 3 bases, and 7 bases had no gene match. The CDR3 has 15 residues. CDR3 loop: CASSSTGQGGETQYF. The CDR3 nucleotides are TGCGCCAGCAGCTCTACCGGACAGGGGGGGGAGACCCAGTACTTC.

The chain recombines TRBV6-1 with TRBJ2-7, with 11 bases that match TRBD1. CDR1 and CDR2 from the germline V gene are MNHNS and SASEGT. The CDR3 consists of 17 residues. J gave up 0 bases and V 2 bases, and 6 bases lay outside the gene matches. This chain's CDR3 is CASSEPRTGGISYEQYF. DNA of the CDR3: TGTGCCAGCAGTGAACCCCGGACAGGGGGCATCTCCTACGAGCAGTACTTC.

V and J are TRBV5-1 and TRBJ2-3, with TRBD2 matching 8 bases. Trimming at V came to 5 bases and at J to 4 bases, leaving 9 bases not matched to a gene. Germline V lookup: CDR1 SGHRS, CDR2 YFSETQ. The CDR3 covers 15 residues. This CDR3 is CASRGPKRESDTQYF. The CDR3 DNA is TGCGCCAGCAGGGGGCCTAAGCGGGAGTCAGATACGCAGTATTTT.

This clone was seen only a few times. The chain is built from TRBV4-1 and TRBJ1-2; possible D gene TRBD1, 5 bases. The CDR3 contains 13 residues. The germline V gene has CDR1 MGHRA and CDR2 YSYEKL. The V end was cut by 0 bases, the J end by 3 bases, with 5 bases between. The CDR3 loop is CASSQDRDYGYTF. CDR3 coding DNA: TGCGCCAGCAGCCAAGACAGGGACTATGGCTACACCTTC.

This chain links TRBV6-5 with TRBJ2-7, with a possible D match to TRBD1 (6 bases). The germline V gene has CDR1 MNHEY and CDR2 SVGAGI. The CDR3 runs 16 residues. V was clipped by 2 bases and J by 4 bases, with 18 bases between them. CDR3 sequence: CASSYSPGTTYYEQYF. CDR3 coding DNA: TGTGCCAGCAGTTACAGCCCCGGGACAACCTATTACGAGCAGTACTTC.